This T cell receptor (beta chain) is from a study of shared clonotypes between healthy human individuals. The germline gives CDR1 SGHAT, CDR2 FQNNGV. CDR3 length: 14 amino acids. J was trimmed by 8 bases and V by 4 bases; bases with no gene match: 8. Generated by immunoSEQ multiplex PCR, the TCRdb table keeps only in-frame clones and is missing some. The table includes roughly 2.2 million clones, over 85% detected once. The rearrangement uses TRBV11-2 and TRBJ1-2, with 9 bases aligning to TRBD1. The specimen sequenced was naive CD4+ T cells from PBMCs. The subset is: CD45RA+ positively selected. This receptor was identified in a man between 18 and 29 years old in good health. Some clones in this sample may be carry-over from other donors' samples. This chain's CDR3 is CASSSTGGAGGYTF. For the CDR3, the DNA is TGTGCCAGCAGCTCCACAGGGGGCGCAGGGGGCTACACCTTC.